The 14 T cell receptor beta chains listed next were all sequenced from one sample in a study of T-cell memory formation after mild COVID-19. MiXCR was run by TCRdb on the 5' RACE reads, yielding one entry per CDR3 protein. The sample lists a few hundred thousand distinct CDR3 sequences, roughly 10% occurring once. Sequencing was performed on PBMCs or a T cell subset sorted from them (not recorded which). The receptors shown here come from a man younger than 35 who had mild COVID-19 (a few samples of this study predate the infection). Cell type and time point are not known.

This clonotype was recorded only once. J is TRBJ1-3 and V is TRBV7-2; the D gene is possibly TRBD1 (5 bases). Germline V lookup: CDR1 SGHTA, CDR2 FQGNSA. Trimming pared 2 bases from V and 0 bases from J, leaving 14 bases between. This CDR3 is 17 amino acids long. In nucleotides, the CDR3 is TGTGCCAGCAGCTTAAATGAGGGACGGATCTCTGGAAACACCATATATTTT. It is translated as CASSLNEGRISGNTIYF.

This clonotype was detected ten times or more. The chain has TRBV10-3 and TRBJ2-4, with a possible D match to TRBD2 (5 bases). Trimming left V 4 bases short and J 6 bases short, with 7 bases between. The CDR3 totals 12 residues. The germline gives CDR1 ENHRY, CDR2 SYGVKD. CDR3 amino acids: CAISAEGNIQYF. CDR3 DNA: TGTGCCATCAGTGCTGAGGGAAACATTCAGTACTTC.

This clonotype was counted between two and nine times. The genes are TRBV27 and TRBJ1-6, with D possibly being TRBD1 (6 bases). The V end lost 1 base, the J end lost 8 bases, and 15 bases lay between the germline ends. The CDR3 length is 16 residues. Germline lookup yields CDR1 MNHEY and CDR2 SMNVEV (reference sequence). The CDR3 loop reads CASSLFAGGAYSPLHF. CDR3 in DNA: TGTGCCAGCAGTTTATTCGCGGGGGGCGCGTATTCACCCCTCCACTTT.

The chain is built from TRBV20-1 and TRBJ2-1, with D perhaps matching TRBD2 (6 bases). The CDR3 has 13 residues. V dropped 5 bases and J dropped 9 bases, with 17 bases sitting between them. Germline V gives CDR1 DFQATT, CDR2 SNEGSKA (reference sequence). CDR3: CSAPLPRGSEQFF. For the CDR3, the DNA is TGCAGTGCTCCCCTGCCTCGGGGGAGTGAGCAGTTCTTC.

The rearrangement uses TRBV20-1 and TRBJ1-1; D unclear. This CDR3 has 14 amino acids. V dropped 0 bases and J dropped 1 base, with 9 bases sitting between them. CDR1 and CDR2 from the germline V gene are DFQATT and SNEGSKA (reference sequence). The CDR3 sequence is CSAREGHANTEAFF. CDR3 in DNA: TGCAGTGCTAGAGAGGGTCACGCGAACACTGAAGCTTTCTTT.

The CDR3 region is CSANRETQYF. In nucleotides, the CDR3 is TGCAGTGCTAATAGAGAGACCCAGTACTTC. V and J are TRBV20-1 and TRBJ2-5; D is unclear. V dropped 4 bases and J dropped 4 bases, with 4 bases sitting between them. This CDR3 region has 10 residues. From germline, CDR1 is DFQATT and CDR2 SNEGSKA (reference sequence).

This clonotype showed up just a few times. This chain's CDR3 is CASSLDPLGNNEQFF. The CDR3 nucleotides read TGCGCCAGCAGCTTGGACCCACTCGGAAACAATGAGCAGTTCTTC. The chain employs TRBV5-1 and TRBJ2-1; no clear D gene. CDR1 SGHRS and CDR2 YFSETQ come from the germline V gene. This CDR3 has 15 amino acids. V lost 0 bases and J lost 5, with 12 bases in between.

The CDR3, as DNA: TGTGCCAGCAGCCCGGGGATGGGCGGCTACACCTTC. It specifies CASSPGMGGYTF. The rearrangement joins TRBV3-1 to TRBJ1-2, with no clear D. Germline V gene lookup returns CDR1 LGHDT and CDR2 YNNKEL (reference sequence). V lost 4 bases and J 8 bases, leaving 11 bases between the germline ends. CDR3 length: 12 residues.

The chain uses TRBV4-3 and TRBJ2-5; maybe TRBD1 (6 bases). This CDR3 contains 15 residues. The germline V gene encodes CDR1 LGHNA and CDR2 YSLEER. Between the trimmed V and J ends, which lost 4 bases and 1 base, there was a span of 13 bases. The CDR3 DNA is TGCGCCAGCAGCCTAAGGGGACATACCCAAGAGACCCAGTACTTC. This codes for CASSLRGHTQETQYF.

V and J are TRBV29-1 and TRBJ1-1; D is perhaps TRBD1 (5 bases). In germline, CDR1 is SQVTM, CDR2 ANQGSEA. This CDR3 is 13 amino acids long. The V and J ends lost 5 bases and 1 base respectively, with 11 bases between them. The CDR3 region has the DNA TGCAGCGTTCTCCCAGGGACGAACACTGAAGCTTTCTTT. Its protein product is CSVLPGTNTEAFF.

The chain employs TRBV29-1 and TRBJ2-3, with D perhaps TRBD2 (6 bases). CDR3 length equals 13 residues. Between the trimmed V and J ends, which lost 5 bases and 2 bases, there was a span of 11 bases. Germline CDR1 and CDR2: SQVTM and ANQGSEA. The CDR3 nucleotides are TGCAGCGTTCGTGGCGGGGCCACAGATACGCAGTATTTT. Its protein is CSVRGGATDTQYF.

This clonotype was seen at least ten times. This chain connects TRBV12-3 or TRBV12-4 to TRBJ2-4; D ambiguous. This CDR3 has 16 amino acids. The V gene lost 5 bases and the J gene lost 0 bases, with 14 bases spanning the gap. The DNA for the CDR3 is TGTGCCAGCAGTCTCGGCCTCGGCCTAGCCAAAAACATTCAGTACTTC. It encodes CASSLGLGLAKNIQYF.

The V call is TRBV5-1, the J call TRBJ2-7; 8 bases match TRBD1. CDR1 is SGHRS and CDR2 is YFSETQ in the germline V gene. With 4 bases clipped from V and 5 bases from J, the junction kept 11 bases outside the gene matches. The CDR3 totals 15 residues. The CDR3 nucleotides read TGCGCCAGCAGCCCATACAGGGGGAATCGGAACGAGCAGTACTTC. As protein: CASSPYRGNRNEQYF.

The chain combines TRBV7-3 with TRBJ2-7, with 9 bases matching TRBD2. This CDR3 comprises 13 residues. V trimming: 5 bases; J trimming: 8 bases; junction bases outside the gene matches: 7. Germline V lookup: CDR1 SGHTA, CDR2 FQGTGA. The CDR3 is CASSQRGDDKQYF. CDR3 nucleotide sequence: TGTGCCAGCAGCCAGCGGGGGGATGACAAGCAGTACTTC.